A single sample gave rise to the 30 T cell receptor beta chains below, sequenced in a study of blood T cell repertoires in COVID-19. Clones were read by immunoSEQ multiplex PCR, and TCRdb kept only the in-frame ones, dropping some. The sample lists 95,000 to 150,000 clones, around 81% seen once, with 2% to 2.5% in the top ten. The sequencing input was peripheral blood. The receptors stem from a man aged 65-85 years with acute or convalescent COVID-19.

This sequence joins TRBV10-2 and TRBJ2-7; TRBD2 aligns across 7 bases. The length of the CDR3 is 15 residues. Germline V gives CDR1 WSHSY, CDR2 SAAADI. V shed 0 bases and J 3 bases; nucleotides not matched to a gene: 5. Here the CDR3 DNA reads TGCGCCAGCAGTGAGTCGGGGGGGTCCTACTACGAGCAGTACTTC. Translated, it gives CASSESGGSYYEQYF.

This rearrangement joins TRBV2 to TRBJ2-7; D is possibly TRBD2 (5 bases). The CDR3 contains 11 residues. V was shortened by 4 bases and J by 12 bases, with 13 bases between the two germline ends. Germline values: CDR1 SNHLY, CDR2 FYNNEI. CDR3 bases: TGTGCCAGCAGTGTTGGAGGCGTGCTGTACTTC. Its protein is CASSVGGVLYF.

The chain uses TRBV5-5 and TRBJ2-2; 7 nucleotides align to TRBD1. The CDR3 spans 15 residues. CDR1 and CDR2 from the germline V gene are SGHKS and YYEKEE (reference sequence). Trimming took 3 bases from V and 2 from J; bases not matched to a gene: 4. The DNA for the CDR3 is TGTGCCAGCAGCTCAGGGGGACCTAACACCGGGGAGCTGTTTTTT. Amino acid sequence: CASSSGGPNTGELFF. The variable domain in full, with the rest retrieved from reference TRBV5-5 and TRBJ2-2, is DAGVTQSPTHLIKTRGQQVTLRCSPISGHKSVSWYQQVLGQGPQFIFQYYEKEERGRGNFPDRFSARQFPNYSSELNVNALLLGDSALYLCASSSGGPNTGELFFGEGSRLTVL.

The chain carries TRBV6-5 and TRBJ2-5, with 7 bases matching TRBD2. The V and J ends lost 6 bases and 2 bases, in that order; junction bases with no gene match: 9. There are 15 residues in the CDR3. Germline loops: CDR1 MNHEY, CDR2 SVGAGI. The CDR3 reads CASRTTNGGQETQYF. The CDR3 DNA reads as TGTGCCAGCAGAACCACCAACGGGGGGCAAGAGACCCAGTACTTC.

The rearrangement joins TRBV5-5 to TRBJ2-1, with D possibly being TRBD2 (5 bases). The CDR3 contains 14 residues. Germline V lookup: CDR1 SGHKS, CDR2 YYEKEE (reference sequence). V was cut by 9 bases and J by 2 bases, with 15 bases left in between. The CDR3 region has the DNA TGTGCCACTAGCCCATCTACCACCTACAATGAGCAGTTCTTC. Its protein product is CATSPSTTYNEQFF.

The rearrangement joins TRBV4-2 to TRBJ1-4; TRBD1 is a possible D gene (5 bases). Germline V gene lookup returns CDR1 LGHNA and CDR2 YNFKEQ. The CDR3 length is 17 residues. V was pared by 1 base and J by 5 bases, with 17 bases between. The CDR3 loop reads CASSQVEGGQGNEKLFF. The CDR3 DNA follows: TGTGCCAGCAGCCAAGTCGAGGGAGGGCAGGGCAATGAAAAACTGTTTTTT.

The J gene is TRBJ1-1, the V gene TRBV5-4, with D uncertain. V was trimmed by 0 bases and J by 1 base, leaving 10 bases between them. The germline CDR1 and CDR2 sequences are SGHNT and YYREEE (reference sequence). CDR3 size: 15 residues. The CDR3 loop reads CASSLGGPKNTEAFF. In DNA, the CDR3 is TGTGCCAGCAGCTTGGGTGGGCCGAAGAACACTGAAGCTTTCTTT.

CDR3: CASSAGQTIYGYTF. The DNA of the CDR3 is TGTGCCAGCAGTGCGGGACAGACCATCTATGGCTACACCTTC. This chain links TRBV25-1 with TRBJ1-2, with TRBD1 matching 7 bases. V gave up 4 bases and J gave up 4 bases; unmatched junction bases: 6. Germline CDR1 is MGHDK and CDR2 is SYGVNS. The CDR3 spans 14 residues.

The chain recombines TRBV20-1 with TRBJ1-2; the match to TRBD1 covers 8 bases. Germline assignment: CDR1 DFQATT and CDR2 SNEGSKA (reference sequence). The V and J ends lost 6 bases and 7 bases, in that order; junction bases with no gene match: 4. The CDR3 totals 11 residues. In DNA, the CDR3 is TGCAGTGCAAGGACAGGGCTTGGCTACACCTTC. Translated: CSARTGLGYTF.

This chain connects TRBV18 to TRBJ1-3; 7 bases align to TRBD1. The length of the CDR3 is 14 residues. CDR1 KGHSH and CDR2 LQKENI come from the germline V gene. With 4 bases clipped from V and 2 bases from J, the junction kept 2 bases outside the gene matches. This CDR3 is CASSRDRAGNTIYF. CDR3 nucleotides: TGTGCCAGCTCACGGGACAGAGCTGGAAACACCATATATTTT.

The gene calls are TRBV29-1 and TRBJ2-5, with TRBD2 identical over 8 bases. V was clipped by 5 bases and J by 1 base; unmatched bases: 12. This CDR3 region has 16 residues. Germline V gives CDR1 SQVTM, CDR2 ANQGSEA. The CDR3 loop is CSVLGGTSGRQETQYF. The CDR3 nucleotides are TGCAGCGTTCTAGGAGGTACTAGCGGCCGCCAAGAGACCCAGTACTTC. Complete variable domain (other parts from reference TRBV29-1 and TRBJ2-5): SAVISQKPSRDICQRGTSLTIQCQVDSQVTMMFWYRQQPGQSLTLIATANQGSEATYESGFVIDKFPISRPNLTFSTLTVSNMSPEDSSIYLCSVLGGTSGRQETQYFGPGTRLLVL.

This chain connects TRBV5-1 to TRBJ2-7; 10 bases map to TRBD1. J lost 3 bases, V lost 0 bases, and 3 bases had no gene match. Per the germline V gene, CDR1 is SGHRS and CDR2 is YFSETQ. The CDR3 has 15 residues. The CDR3 DNA is TGCGCCAGCAGCTTGGCCGGGACAGGGGTCTACGAGCAGTACTTC. It specifies CASSLAGTGVYEQYF.

This chain links TRBV5-6 with TRBJ1-2, with 7 bases fitting TRBD1. Germline V lookup: CDR1 SGHDT, CDR2 YYEEEE. V shed 6 bases, J shed 0 bases, and the junction held 14 bases outside the gene matches. This CDR3 has 17 amino acids. The CDR3 DNA reads TGTGCCAGCAACTTTATAGGACAGGCGGTCTCTAACTATGGCTACACCTTC. Translating it yields CASNFIGQAVSNYGYTF.

The V call is TRBV7-2, the J call TRBJ1-2; D might be TRBD1 (5 bases). The CDR3 runs to 15 residues. The germline V gene encodes CDR1 SGHTA and CDR2 FQGNSA. With 5 bases removed from V and 3 bases from J, the gap between germline ends came to 16 bases. The CDR3 loop is CASSPPLGGYYGYTF. The CDR3 DNA is TGTGCCAGCAGCCCTCCGTTGGGGGGGTACTATGGCTACACCTTC. The variable domain in full, with the rest retrieved from reference TRBV7-2 and TRBJ1-2, is GAGVSQSPSNKVTEKGKDVELRCDPISGHTALYWYRQSLGQGLEFLIYFQGNSAPDKSGLPSDRFSAERTGGSVSTLTIQRTQQEDSAVYLCASSPPLGGYYGYTFGSGTRLTVV.

This rearrangement joins TRBV29-1 to TRBJ1-2; 10 bases fit TRBD1. V was pared by 4 bases and J by 4 bases, with 9 bases of the junction left unmatched. Germline V CDR1 and CDR2: SQVTM, ANQGSEA. This CDR3 contains 15 residues. This CDR3 is CSVAFPGQGGYGYTF. DNA of the CDR3: TGCAGCGTTGCTTTCCCTGGACAGGGGGGCTATGGCTACACCTTC.

The genes are TRBV10-3 and TRBJ1-3; a weak D match, TRBD1 (5 bases). The CDR3 is 15 residues long. Germline assignment: CDR1 ENHRY and CDR2 SYGVKD. The V and J ends lost 6 bases and 4 bases respectively, with 16 bases between them. Written as DNA, the CDR3 is TGTGCCATCAGACCGGACACGGCTCGAGGAAACACCATATATTTT. Residues: CAIRPDTARGNTIYF.

This chain uses TRBV6-1 with TRBJ1-4; the D gene is possibly TRBD1 (6 bases). V was clipped by 3 bases and J by 5 bases, with 13 bases between them. CDR3 size: 15 residues. CDR1 is MNHNS and CDR2 is SASEGT in the germline V gene. DNA for the CDR3: TGTGCCAGCAGTGAGCCGGGACACGAAAATGAAAAACTGTTTTTT. Protein: CASSEPGHENEKLFF.

CDR3 in DNA: TGTGCCAGCAGCCCAGACAGGGTCGAGGTGACCCAGTACTTC. It encodes CASSPDRVEVTQYF. The rearrangement links TRBV7-7 to TRBJ2-5, with 7 bases aligning to TRBD1. Per germline, CDR1 SSHAT and CDR2 FNYEAQ (reference sequence). V was clipped by 5 bases and J by 7 bases; unmatched bases: 10. The length of the CDR3 is 14 residues.

CDR3 loop: CASSVERGAFSTDTQYF. CDR3 sequence (DNA): TGTGCCAGCAGCGTAGAACGGGGGGCCTTTAGCACAGATACGCAGTATTTT. The chain carries TRBV9 and TRBJ2-3, with a tentative D call TRBD2 (7 bases). Germline V CDR1 and CDR2: SGDLS, YYNGEE. V dropped 0 bases and J dropped 0 bases, with 14 bases sitting between them. The CDR3 contains 17 residues.

This clone was observed a handful of times. This chain uses TRBV14 with TRBJ1-2; TRBD1 is a possible D gene (6 bases). The V gene's germline CDR1 is SGHDN and CDR2 FVKESK. The CDR3 has 16 residues. V dropped 4 bases and J dropped 2 bases, with 17 bases sitting between them. The CDR3 spells CASSLLRGPGNYGYTF. CDR3 DNA sequence: TGTGCCAGCAGCCTCCTCAGGGGCCCTGGGAACTATGGCTACACCTTC.

The rearrangement joins TRBV19 to TRBJ2-4, with TRBD1 identical over 9 bases. V lost 6 bases, J lost 2 bases, and 5 bases stayed unmatched. Germline V gene lookup returns CDR1 LNHDA and CDR2 SQIVND (reference sequence). This CDR3 region has 15 residues. The CDR3 loop reads CASRETGGSKNIQYF. The DNA of the CDR3 is TGTGCCAGTAGAGAAACAGGGGGCTCCAAAAACATTCAGTACTTC.

This clone has only one observation. This rearrangement joins TRBV7-8 to TRBJ2-2, with TRBD2 identical over 8 bases. Trimming took 2 bases from V and 4 from J; bases not matched to a gene: 15. Germline V gene sequence: CDR1 SGHVS, CDR2 FQNEAQ. This CDR3 comprises 19 residues. The CDR3 DNA sequence: TGTGCCAGCAGCTTATTTTCAACGAGGGCGGGGGGCCTCACCGGGGAGCTGTTTTTT. Residues: CASSLFSTRAGGLTGELFF. Variable domain in full (rest from reference TRBV7-8 and TRBJ2-2): GAGVSQSPRYKVAKRGQDVALRCDPISGHVSLFWYQQALGQGPEFLTYFQNEAQLDKSGLPSDRFFAERPEGSVSTLKIQRTQQEDSAVYLCASSLFSTRAGGLTGELFFGEGSRLTVL.

This chain connects TRBV6-2 or TRBV6-3 to TRBJ1-6; D is perhaps TRBD1 (5 bases). CDR3 length equals 15 residues. Germline CDR1 MNHEY, CDR2 SVGEGT. The ends were cut back, 3 bases at V and 15 bases at J, with 21 bases in the middle. The CDR3 coding sequence is TGTGCCAGCAGTTATGCGGGACTTAGCACAGGCCACCTCCACTTT. Translating it yields CASSYAGLSTGHLHF.

This clone has just one count. V gene TRBV3-1 (or the pseudogene TRBV3-2) combines with J gene TRBJ1-2; D is perhaps TRBD1 (6 bases). With 1 base removed from V and 7 bases from J, the gap between germline ends came to 13 bases. This CDR3 spans 14 amino acids. CDR1 LGHDT and CDR2 YNNKEL come from the germline V gene (reference sequence). The CDR3, as DNA: TGTGCCAGCAGCCAAGGTCCGGGGGGCGGTGGCTACACCTTC. Protein sequence: CASSQGPGGGGYTF.

The chain is built from TRBV5-4 and TRBJ2-2, with 9 bases lining up with TRBD1. Germline loops: CDR1 SGHNT, CDR2 YYREEE (reference sequence). The CDR3 length is 15 residues. The ends lost 4 bases at V and 3 bases at J; junction bases unmatched: 4. The CDR3 protein is CASSLTGGDTGELFF. CDR3 sequence (DNA): TGTGCCAGCAGCCTGACAGGGGGGGACACCGGGGAGCTGTTTTTT.

The V call is TRBV3-1 (or the pseudogene TRBV3-2), the J call TRBJ2-7, with D perhaps matching TRBD1 (6 bases). Trimming pared 4 bases from V and 3 bases from J, leaving 13 bases between. Germline CDR1 and CDR2: LGHDT and YNNKEL (reference sequence). This CDR3 region has 14 residues. This CDR3 is CASSLPGQDYEQYF. CDR3 nucleotide sequence: TGTGCCAGCAGCCTACCGGGACAAGACTACGAGCAGTACTTC.

The rearrangement links TRBV4-3 to TRBJ2-2, with 8 nucleotides matching TRBD2. The CDR3 spans 17 residues. The V segment lost 0 bases and the J segment 4 bases; nucleotides outside the gene matches: 7. Germline V gene sequence: CDR1 LGHNA, CDR2 YSLEER. In DNA form, the CDR3 reads TGCGCCAGCAGCCAAGATAGTGGACTAGCATCCACCGGGGAGCTGTTTTTT. Translated: CASSQDSGLASTGELFF.

This chain joins TRBV27 and TRBJ1-2; weak D call: TRBD1 (5 bases). The CDR3 consists of 17 residues. V was pared by 2 bases and J by 5 bases, with 21 bases between. Looked up from germline, CDR1 is MNHEY and CDR2 is SMNVEV (reference sequence). CDR3: CASSLGPGGGIRYGYTF. CDR3 sequence (DNA): TGTGCCAGCAGTTTAGGTCCTGGTGGGGGGATTCGTTATGGCTACACCTTC.

This clone was found once. The rearrangement uses TRBV30 and TRBJ1-5; D is perhaps TRBD1 (6 bases). Germline-derived CDR1 and CDR2 are GTSNPN and SVGIG (reference sequence). The CDR3 consists of 13 residues. V lost 1 base, J lost 5 bases, and 9 bases lay in between. This CDR3 reads CAWSGGPDQPQHF. The CDR3 nucleotides read TGTGCCTGGAGTGGGGGGCCCGATCAGCCCCAGCATTTT.

This clone was counted between two and nine times. The chain is built from TRBV29-1 and TRBJ1-2; no clear D. V lost 4 bases, J lost 4 bases, and 10 bases lay in between. Germline CDR1 and CDR2: SQVTM and ANQGSEA. This CDR3 contains 12 residues. CDR3 sequence (DNA): TGCAGCGTTGTGGAGGACTTCTATGGCTACACCTTC. It specifies CSVVEDFYGYTF.